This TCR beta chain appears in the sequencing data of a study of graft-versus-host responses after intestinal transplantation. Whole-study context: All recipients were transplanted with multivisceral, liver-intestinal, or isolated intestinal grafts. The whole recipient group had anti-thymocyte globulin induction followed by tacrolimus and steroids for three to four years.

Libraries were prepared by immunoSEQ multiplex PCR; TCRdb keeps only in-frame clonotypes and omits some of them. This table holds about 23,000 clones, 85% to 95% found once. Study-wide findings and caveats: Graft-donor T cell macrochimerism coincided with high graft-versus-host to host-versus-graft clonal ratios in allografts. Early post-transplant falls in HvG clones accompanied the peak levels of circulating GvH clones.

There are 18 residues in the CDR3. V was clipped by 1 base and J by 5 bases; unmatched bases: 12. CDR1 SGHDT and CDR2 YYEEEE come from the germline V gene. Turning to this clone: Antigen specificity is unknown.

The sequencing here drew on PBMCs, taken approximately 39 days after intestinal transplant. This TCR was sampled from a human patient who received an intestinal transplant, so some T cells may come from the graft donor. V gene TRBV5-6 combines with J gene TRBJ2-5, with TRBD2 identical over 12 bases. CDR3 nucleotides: TGTGCCAGCAGCTTGAACCTCCTAGCGGGAGGGCCGAGGGAGACCCAGTACTTC. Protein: CASSLNLLAGGPRETQYF.